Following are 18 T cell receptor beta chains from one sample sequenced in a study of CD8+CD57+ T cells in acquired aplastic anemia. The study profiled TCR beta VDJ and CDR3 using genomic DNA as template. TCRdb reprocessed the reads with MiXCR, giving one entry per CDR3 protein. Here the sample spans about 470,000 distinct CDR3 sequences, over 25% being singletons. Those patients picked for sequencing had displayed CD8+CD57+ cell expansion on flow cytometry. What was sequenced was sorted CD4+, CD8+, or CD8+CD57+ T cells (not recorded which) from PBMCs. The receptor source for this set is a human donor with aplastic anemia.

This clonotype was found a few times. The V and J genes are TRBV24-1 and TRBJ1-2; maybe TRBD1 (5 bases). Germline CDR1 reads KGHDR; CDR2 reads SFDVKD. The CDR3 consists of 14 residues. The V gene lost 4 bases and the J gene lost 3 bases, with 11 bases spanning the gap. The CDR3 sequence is CATSDTDRYYGYTF. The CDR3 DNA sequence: TGTGCCACCAGTGACACCGACAGATACTATGGCTACACCTTC.

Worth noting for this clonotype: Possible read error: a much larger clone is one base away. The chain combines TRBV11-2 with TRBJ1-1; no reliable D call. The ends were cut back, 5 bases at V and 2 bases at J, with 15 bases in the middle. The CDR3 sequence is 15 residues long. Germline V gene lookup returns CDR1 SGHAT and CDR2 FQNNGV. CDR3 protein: CASSIGSTVNTEAFF. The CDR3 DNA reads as TGTGCCAGCAGCATAGGTTCAACAGTAAACACTGAAGCTTTCTTT.

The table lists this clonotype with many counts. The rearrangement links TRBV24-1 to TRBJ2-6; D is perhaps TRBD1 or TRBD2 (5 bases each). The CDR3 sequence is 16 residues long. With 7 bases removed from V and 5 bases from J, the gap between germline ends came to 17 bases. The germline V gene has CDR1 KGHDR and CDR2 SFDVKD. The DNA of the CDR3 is TGTGCCACCAGCCCCAGGTTGGGGGTTAGGGCCAACGTCCTGACTTTC. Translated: CATSPRLGVRANVLTF.

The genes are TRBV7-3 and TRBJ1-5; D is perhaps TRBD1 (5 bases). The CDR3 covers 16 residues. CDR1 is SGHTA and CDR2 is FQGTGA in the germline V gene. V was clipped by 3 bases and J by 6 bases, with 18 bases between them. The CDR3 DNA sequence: TGTGCCAGCAGCTTCCCGGGGAACAGGTGGCTTCAGCCCCAGCATTTT. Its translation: CASSFPGNRWLQPQHF.

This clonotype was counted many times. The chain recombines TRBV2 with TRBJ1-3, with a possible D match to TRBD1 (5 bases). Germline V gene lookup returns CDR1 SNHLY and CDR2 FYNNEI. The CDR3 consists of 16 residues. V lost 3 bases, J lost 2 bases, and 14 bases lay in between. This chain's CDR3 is CASSDLGGMTGNTIYF. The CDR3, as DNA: TGTGCCAGCAGTGACTTGGGGGGGATGACTGGAAACACCATATATTTT.

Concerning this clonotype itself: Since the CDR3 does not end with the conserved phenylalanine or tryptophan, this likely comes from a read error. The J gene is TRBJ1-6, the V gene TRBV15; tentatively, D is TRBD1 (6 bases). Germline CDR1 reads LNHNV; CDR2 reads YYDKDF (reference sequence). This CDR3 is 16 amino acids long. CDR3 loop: CAASRERQALGSPLHL. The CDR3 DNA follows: TGTGCCGCCAGCAGAGAAAGACAGGCCTTGGGGTCACCCCTCCACCTT.

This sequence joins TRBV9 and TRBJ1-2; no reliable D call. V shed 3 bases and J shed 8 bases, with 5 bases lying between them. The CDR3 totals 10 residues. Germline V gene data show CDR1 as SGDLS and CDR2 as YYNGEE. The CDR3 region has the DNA TGTGCCAGCAGCGGCCTCGGCTACACCTTC. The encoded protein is CASSGLGYTF.

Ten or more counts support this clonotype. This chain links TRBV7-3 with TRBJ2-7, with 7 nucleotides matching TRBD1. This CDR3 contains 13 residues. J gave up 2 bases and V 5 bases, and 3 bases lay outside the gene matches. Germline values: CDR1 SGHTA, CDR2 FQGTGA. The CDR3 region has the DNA TGTGCCAGCAGCCAAGGGACAGCCTACGAGCAGTACTTC. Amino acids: CASSQGTAYEQYF. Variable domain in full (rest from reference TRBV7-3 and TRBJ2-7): GAGVSQTPSNKVTEKGKYVELRCDPISGHTALYWYRQSLGQGPEFLIYFQGTGAADDSGLPNDRFFAVRPEGSVSTLKIQRTERGDSAVYLCASSQGTAYEQYFGPGTRLTVT.

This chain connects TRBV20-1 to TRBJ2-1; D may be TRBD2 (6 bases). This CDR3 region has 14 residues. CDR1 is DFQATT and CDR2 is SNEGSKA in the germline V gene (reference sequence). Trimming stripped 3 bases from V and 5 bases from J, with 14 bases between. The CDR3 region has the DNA TGCAGTGCTAGTACGCGGGATCGGGACAATGAGCAGTTCTTC. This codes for CSASTRDRDNEQFF.

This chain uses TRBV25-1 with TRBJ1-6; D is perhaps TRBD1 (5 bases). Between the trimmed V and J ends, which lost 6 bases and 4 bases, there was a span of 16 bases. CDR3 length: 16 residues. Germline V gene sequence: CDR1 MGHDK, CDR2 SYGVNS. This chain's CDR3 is CASSLGGTAYNSPLHF. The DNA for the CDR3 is TGTGCCAGCAGCCTAGGAGGGACGGCTTATAATTCACCCCTCCACTTT.

The CDR3 coding sequence is TGTGCCAGCAGTTACCAGAGGGGGAATGAAAAACTGTTTTTT. Amino acid sequence: CASSYQRGNEKLFF. The rearrangement uses TRBV6-5 and TRBJ1-4; D is possibly TRBD1 (6 bases). There are 14 residues in the CDR3. Germline lookup yields CDR1 MNHEY and CDR2 SVGAGI. Deletions cut 2 bases from V and 5 bases from J, with 9 bases between.

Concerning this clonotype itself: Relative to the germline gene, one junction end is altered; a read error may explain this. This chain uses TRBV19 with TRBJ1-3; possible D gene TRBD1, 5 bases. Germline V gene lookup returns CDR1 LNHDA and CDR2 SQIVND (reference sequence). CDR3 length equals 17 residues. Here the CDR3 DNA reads TGCGCCAGTAGTATGCTCGGCGGGACGTTCTCTGGAAACACCATATATTTT. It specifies CASSMLGGTFSGNTIYF.

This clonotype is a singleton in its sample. CDR3 nucleotide sequence: TGTGCCAGTAGAACGCAGACAGGGGGATACTATGGCTACACCTTC. It specifies CASRTQTGGYYGYTF. The genes are TRBV19 and TRBJ1-2; TRBD1 aligns across 9 bases. Germline loops: CDR1 LNHDA, CDR2 SQIVND (reference sequence). The CDR3 is made up of 15 amino acids. The J segment lost 3 bases and the V segment lost 6 bases, leaving 8 bases of the junction unmatched. Complete variable domain (other parts from reference TRBV19 and TRBJ1-2): DGGITQSPKYLFRKEGQNVTLSCEQNLNHDAMYWYRQDPGQGLRLIYYSQIVNDFQKGDIAEGYSVSREKKESFPLTVTSAQKNPTAFYLCASRTQTGGYYGYTFGSGTRLTVV.

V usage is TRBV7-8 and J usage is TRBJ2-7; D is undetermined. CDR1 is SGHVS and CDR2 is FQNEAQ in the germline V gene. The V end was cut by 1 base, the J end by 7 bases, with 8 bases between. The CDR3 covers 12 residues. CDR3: CASSLDVWEQYF. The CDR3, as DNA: TGTGCCAGCAGCTTAGATGTCTGGGAGCAGTACTTC.

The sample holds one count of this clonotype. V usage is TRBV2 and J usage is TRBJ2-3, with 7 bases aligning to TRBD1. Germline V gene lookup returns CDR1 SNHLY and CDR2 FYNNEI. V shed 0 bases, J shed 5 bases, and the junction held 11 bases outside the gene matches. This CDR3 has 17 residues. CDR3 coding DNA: TGTGCCAGCAGTGAAGCTCCAGGGGGTCTTTACAAAGATACGCAGTATTTT. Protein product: CASSEAPGGLYKDTQYF.

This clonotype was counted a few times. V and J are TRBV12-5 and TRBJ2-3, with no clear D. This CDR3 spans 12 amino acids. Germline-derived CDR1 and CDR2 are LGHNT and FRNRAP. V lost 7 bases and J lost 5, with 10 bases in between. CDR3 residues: CASANERDTQYF. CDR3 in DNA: TGTGCTAGTGCTAACGAACGAGATACGCAGTATTTT. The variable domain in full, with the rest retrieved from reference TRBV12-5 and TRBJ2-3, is DARVTQTPRHKVTEMGQEVTMRCQPILGHNTVFWYRQTMMQGLELLAYFRNRAPLDDSGMPKDRFSAEMPDATLATLKIQPSEPRDSAVYFCASANERDTQYFGPGTRLTVL.

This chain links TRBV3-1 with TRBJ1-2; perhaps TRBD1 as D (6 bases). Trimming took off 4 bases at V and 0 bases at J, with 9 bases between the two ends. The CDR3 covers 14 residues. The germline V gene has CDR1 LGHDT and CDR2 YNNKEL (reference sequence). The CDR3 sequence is CASSPDSPNYGYTF. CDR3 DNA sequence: TGTGCCAGCAGCCCGGACAGTCCTAACTATGGCTACACCTTC.

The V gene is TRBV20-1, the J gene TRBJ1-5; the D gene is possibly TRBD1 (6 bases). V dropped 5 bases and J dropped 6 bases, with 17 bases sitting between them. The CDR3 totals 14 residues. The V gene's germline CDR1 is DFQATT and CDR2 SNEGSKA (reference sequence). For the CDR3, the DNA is TGCAGTGCTCAAGACAGGAGAACTGGTCAGCCCCAGCATTTT. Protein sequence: CSAQDRRTGQPQHF.